The clone carrying this T cell receptor (beta chain) was recorded once. Template material for TCR beta VDJ and CDR3 profiling consisted of genomic DNA. MiXCR was run by TCRdb on the reads, yielding one entry per CDR3 protein. The sample lists hundreds of thousands of distinct CDR3 sequences; roughly 68% were seen once. The V and J ends lost 0 bases and 2 bases respectively, with 14 bases between them. Germline CDR1 and CDR2: DFQATT and SNEGSKA (reference sequence). This CDR3 contains 15 residues. The data were obtained in a study of CD8+CD57+ T cells in acquired aplastic anemia. Study as a whole: Each DNA sample taken from sorted CD4+ and CD8+ cells came to approximately 3 ug on average. Mean read depth for CD4+ cells from healthy donors was around 11 million.

This sequence originates from a human donor in good health, serving as a control. The gene calls are TRBV20-1 and TRBJ2-7; D is unclear. What was sequenced was sorted CD4+, CD8+, or CD8+CD57+ T cells (not recorded which) from PBMCs. The CDR3 nucleotides read TGCAGTGCTAGAGATCGCCGGGCCCAGCCCTACGAGCAGTACTTC. Its translation is CSARDRRAQPYEQYF.